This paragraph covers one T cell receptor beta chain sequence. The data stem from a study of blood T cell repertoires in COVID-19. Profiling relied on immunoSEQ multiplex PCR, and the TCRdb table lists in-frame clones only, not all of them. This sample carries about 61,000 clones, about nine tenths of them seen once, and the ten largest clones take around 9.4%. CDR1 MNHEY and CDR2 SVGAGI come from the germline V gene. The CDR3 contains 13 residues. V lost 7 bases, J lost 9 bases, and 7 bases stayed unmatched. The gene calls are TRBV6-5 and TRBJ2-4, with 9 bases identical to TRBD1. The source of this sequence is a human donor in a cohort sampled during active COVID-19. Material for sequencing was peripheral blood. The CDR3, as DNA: TGTGCCAGCAAACAGGGGGCTGATGGCATTCAGTACTTC. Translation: CASKQGADGIQYF.